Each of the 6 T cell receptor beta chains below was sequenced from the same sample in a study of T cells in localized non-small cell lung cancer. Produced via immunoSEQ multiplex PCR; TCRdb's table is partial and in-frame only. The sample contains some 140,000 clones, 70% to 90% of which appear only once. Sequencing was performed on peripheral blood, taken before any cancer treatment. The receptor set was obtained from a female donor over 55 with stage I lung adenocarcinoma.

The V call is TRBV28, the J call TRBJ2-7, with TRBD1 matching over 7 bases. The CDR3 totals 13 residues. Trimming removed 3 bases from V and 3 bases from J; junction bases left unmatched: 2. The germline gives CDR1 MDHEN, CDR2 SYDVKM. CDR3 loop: CASSFQGVYEQYF. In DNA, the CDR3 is TGTGCCAGCAGTTTCCAGGGGGTCTACGAGCAGTACTTC.

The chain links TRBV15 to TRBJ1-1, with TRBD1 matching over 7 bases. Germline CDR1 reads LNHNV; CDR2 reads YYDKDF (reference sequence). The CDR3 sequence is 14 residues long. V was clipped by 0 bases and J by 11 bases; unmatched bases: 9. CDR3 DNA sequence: TGTGCCACCAGCAGAGATAGACAGGGTAAAAATGCTTTCTTT. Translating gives CATSRDRQGKNAFF.

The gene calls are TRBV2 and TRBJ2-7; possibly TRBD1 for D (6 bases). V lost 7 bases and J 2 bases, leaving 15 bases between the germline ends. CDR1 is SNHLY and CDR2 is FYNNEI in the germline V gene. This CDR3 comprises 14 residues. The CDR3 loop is CASKGDPSAYEQYF. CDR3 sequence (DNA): TGTGCCAGCAAGGGGGACCCATCGGCCTACGAGCAGTACTTC.

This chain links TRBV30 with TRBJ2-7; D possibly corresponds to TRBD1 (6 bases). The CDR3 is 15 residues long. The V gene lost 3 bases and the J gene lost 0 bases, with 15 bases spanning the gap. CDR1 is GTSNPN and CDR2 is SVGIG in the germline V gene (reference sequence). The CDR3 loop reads CAWRGPGHYSYEQYF. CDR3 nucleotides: TGTGCCTGGAGGGGACCGGGACACTACTCCTACGAGCAGTACTTC.

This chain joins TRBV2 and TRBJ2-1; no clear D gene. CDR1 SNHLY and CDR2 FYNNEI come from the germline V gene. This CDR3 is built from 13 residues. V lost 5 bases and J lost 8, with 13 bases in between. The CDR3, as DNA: TGTGCCAGCAGTTTGCGCGAGGCATATGAGCAGTTCTTC. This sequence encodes CASSLREAYEQFF.

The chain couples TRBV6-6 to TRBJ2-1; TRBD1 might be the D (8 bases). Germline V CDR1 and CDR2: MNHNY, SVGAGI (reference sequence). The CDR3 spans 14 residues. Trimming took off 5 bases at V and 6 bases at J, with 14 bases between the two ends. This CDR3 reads CASSDTGGANEQFF. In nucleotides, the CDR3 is TGTGCCAGCAGTGACACAGGGGGGGCCAATGAGCAGTTCTTC.